A selection of T cell receptor beta chains follows, all from one sample in a study of T cell changes during pregnancy in multiple sclerosis. The data were produced by immunoSEQ multiplex PCR, yet TCRdb's version contains in-frame clones alone and is incomplete. The sample has tens of thousands of clones, approximately 93% seen once. The starting material was CD4+ T cells from peripheral blood mononuclear cells, obtained after pregnancy. These receptors all stem from a female donor in good health, enrolled as a control in a pregnancy study. Each CDR3 is given with its conserved first and last residue. The D gene is left open where the match is weak. Rows give clone size only sometimes, using once, few, many, or a class for an expanded clone.

-	TRBV7-2	TRBJ2-5	-	CASSPGASTSWYF	TGTGCCAGCAGCCCAGGCGCGTCCACCAGTTGGTACTTC
TRBD1	TRBV28	TRBJ1-4	-	CATLGQGASLGEKLFF	TGTGCCACCCTCGGACAGGGGGCGTCGTTGGGTGAAAAACTGTTTTTT
-	TRBV25-1	TRBJ2-1	-	CASGGHHNEQFF	TGTGCCAGCGGCGGACACCACAATGAGCAGTTCTTC
-	TRBV2	TRBJ2-5	-	CASSTGLETQYF	TGTGCCAGCAGCACAGGGTTGGAGACCCAGTACTTC
TRBD2	TRBV25-1	TRBJ2-5	-	CASRRLAEGTQYF	TGTGCCAGCAGACGACTAGCGGAAGGGACCCAGTACTTC
-	TRBV7-9	TRBJ2-1	-	CASSLGESSYNEQFF	TGTGCCAGCAGCTTAGGCGAGAGCTCCTACAATGAGCAGTTCTTC
-	TRBV11-2	TRBJ1-5	-	CASSLRGNNQPQHF	TGTGCCAGCAGCTTACGGGGGAACAATCAGCCCCAGCATTTT
-	TRBV7-2	TRBJ2-2	-	CASSRDSNTGELFF	TGTGCCAGCAGCCGGGACTCGAACACCGGGGAGCTGTTTTTT
-	TRBV19	TRBJ2-3	few	CASSILATDTQYF	TGTGCCAGTAGTATACTAGCAACGGATACGCAGTATTTT
-	TRBV14	TRBJ1-2	-	CASSQDVAVLGYGYTF	TGTGCCAGCAGCCAAGATGTAGCAGTTCTAGGCTATGGCTACACCTTC
TRBD1	TRBV5-6	TRBJ2-7	-	CASSWMTGTGAGEQYF	TGTGCCAGCAGCTGGATGACCGGGACAGGGGCAGGAGAGCAGTACTTC
-	TRBV9	TRBJ1-4	few	CASSTRQYNEKLFF	TGTGCCAGCAGCACCCGACAGTATAATGAAAAACTGTTTTTT
-	TRBV28	TRBJ1-2	once	CASKQGDGLTGHTF	TGTGCCAGCAAGCAGGGCGACGGGTTGACGGGTCATACCTTC
-	TRBV6-5	TRBJ2-7	once	CASTRLVGPYEQYF	TGTGCCAGCACCCGACTAGTCGGCCCCTACGAGCAGTACTTC
TRBD1	TRBV5-6	TRBJ2-2	-	CASSLGTGTTGELFF	TGTGCCAGCAGCTTGGGGACAGGGACGACCGGGGAGCTGTTTTTT
-	TRBV5-6	TRBJ2-2	-	CASSQITATGELFF	TGTGCCAGCAGCCAAATCACAGCCACCGGGGAGCTGTTTTTT
-	TRBV9	TRBJ2-5	-	CASSVGSGAEGDQYF	TGTGCCAGCAGCGTAGGTTCAGGCGCAGAAGGGGACCAGTACTTC
TRBD2	TRBV7-2	TRBJ2-3	-	CASSFKAGGTSTDTQYF	TGTGCCAGCAGCTTTAAAGCGGGGGGGACTAGCACAGATACGCAGTATTTT
TRBD2	TRBV10-3	TRBJ2-1	-	CAISPWASGGRNEQFF	TGTGCCATCAGCCCTTGGGCTAGCGGGGGTCGAAATGAGCAGTTCTTC
TRBD2	TRBV7-9	TRBJ2-5	-	CASSLTSGGATLQETQYF	TGTGCCAGCAGCTTGACTAGCGGGGGAGCAACACTCCAAGAGACCCAGTACTTC
-	TRBV19	TRBJ1-5	-	CASSIWYVTHF	TGTGCCAGTAGTATTTGGTACGTTACTCATTTT
-	TRBV4-1	TRBJ2-2	-	CASSQEPLAGPNTGELFF	TGCGCCAGCAGCCAAGAACCGCTTGCGGGACCGAACACCGGGGAGCTGTTTTTT